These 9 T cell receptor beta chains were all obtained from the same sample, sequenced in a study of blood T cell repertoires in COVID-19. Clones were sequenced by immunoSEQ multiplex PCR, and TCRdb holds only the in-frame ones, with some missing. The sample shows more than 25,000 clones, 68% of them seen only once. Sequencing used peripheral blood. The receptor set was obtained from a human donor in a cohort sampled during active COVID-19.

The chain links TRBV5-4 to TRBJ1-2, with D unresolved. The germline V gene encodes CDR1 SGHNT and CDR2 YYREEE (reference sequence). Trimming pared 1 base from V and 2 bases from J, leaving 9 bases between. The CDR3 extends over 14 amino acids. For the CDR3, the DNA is TGTGCCAGCAGCTTGCTTACATCGAACTATGGCTACACCTTC. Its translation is CASSLLTSNYGYTF.

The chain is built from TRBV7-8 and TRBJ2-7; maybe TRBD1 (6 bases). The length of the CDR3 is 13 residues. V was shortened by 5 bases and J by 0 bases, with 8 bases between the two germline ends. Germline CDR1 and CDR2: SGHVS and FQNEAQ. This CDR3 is CASSPRGSYEQYF. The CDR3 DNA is TGTGCCAGCAGCCCCAGGGGCTCCTACGAGCAGTACTTC. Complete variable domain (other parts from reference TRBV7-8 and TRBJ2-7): GAGVSQSPRYKVAKRGQDVALRCDPISGHVSLFWYQQALGQGPEFLTYFQNEAQLDKSGLPSDRFFAERPEGSVSTLKIQRTQQEDSAVYLCASSPRGSYEQYFGPGTRLTVT.

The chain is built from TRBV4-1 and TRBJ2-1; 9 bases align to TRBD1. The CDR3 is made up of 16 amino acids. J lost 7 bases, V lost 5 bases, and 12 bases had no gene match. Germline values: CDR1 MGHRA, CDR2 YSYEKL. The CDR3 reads CASSTLQGAYVNEQFF. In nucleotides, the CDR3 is TGCGCCAGCAGCACCTTACAGGGGGCATATGTAAATGAGCAGTTCTTC.

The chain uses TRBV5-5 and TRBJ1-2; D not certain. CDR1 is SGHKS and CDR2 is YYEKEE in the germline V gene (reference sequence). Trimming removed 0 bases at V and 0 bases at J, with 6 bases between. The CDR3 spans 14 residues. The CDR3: CASSLAGANYGYTF. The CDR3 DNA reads TGTGCCAGCAGCTTGGCCGGAGCTAACTATGGCTACACCTTC.

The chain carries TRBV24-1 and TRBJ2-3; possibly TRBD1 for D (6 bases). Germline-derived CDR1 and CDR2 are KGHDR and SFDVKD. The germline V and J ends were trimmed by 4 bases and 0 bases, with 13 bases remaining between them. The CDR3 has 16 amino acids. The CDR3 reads CATSDPRTASTDTQYF. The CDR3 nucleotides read TGTGCCACCAGTGACCCACGGACAGCCAGCACAGATACGCAGTATTTT.

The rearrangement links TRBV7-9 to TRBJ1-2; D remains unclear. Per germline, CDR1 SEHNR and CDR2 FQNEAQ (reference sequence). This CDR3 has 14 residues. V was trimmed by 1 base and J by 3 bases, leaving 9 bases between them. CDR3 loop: CASSLGGEDYGYTF. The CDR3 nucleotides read TGTGCCAGCAGCTTAGGCGGGGAGGACTATGGCTACACCTTC.

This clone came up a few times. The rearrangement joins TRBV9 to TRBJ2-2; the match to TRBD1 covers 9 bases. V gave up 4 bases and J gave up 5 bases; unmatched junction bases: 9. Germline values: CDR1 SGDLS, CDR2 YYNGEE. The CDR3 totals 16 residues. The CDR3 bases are TGTGCCAGCAGCCCACCGGGGACAGGGTGGACCGGGGAGCTGTTTTTT. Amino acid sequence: CASSPPGTGWTGELFF.

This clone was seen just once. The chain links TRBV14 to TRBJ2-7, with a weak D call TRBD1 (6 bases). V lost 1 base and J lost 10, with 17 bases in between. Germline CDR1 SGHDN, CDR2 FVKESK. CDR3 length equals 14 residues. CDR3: CASSQGGGTANQYF. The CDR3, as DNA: TGTGCCAGCAGCCAAGGAGGGGGAACGGCGAACCAGTACTTC.

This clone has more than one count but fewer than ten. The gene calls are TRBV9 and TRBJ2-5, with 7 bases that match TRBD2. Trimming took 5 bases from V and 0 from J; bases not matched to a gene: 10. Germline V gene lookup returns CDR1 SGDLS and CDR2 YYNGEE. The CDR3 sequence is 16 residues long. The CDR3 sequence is CASSEAGWAYQETQYF. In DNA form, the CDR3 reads TGTGCCAGCAGTGAAGCGGGATGGGCTTACCAAGAGACCCAGTACTTC.